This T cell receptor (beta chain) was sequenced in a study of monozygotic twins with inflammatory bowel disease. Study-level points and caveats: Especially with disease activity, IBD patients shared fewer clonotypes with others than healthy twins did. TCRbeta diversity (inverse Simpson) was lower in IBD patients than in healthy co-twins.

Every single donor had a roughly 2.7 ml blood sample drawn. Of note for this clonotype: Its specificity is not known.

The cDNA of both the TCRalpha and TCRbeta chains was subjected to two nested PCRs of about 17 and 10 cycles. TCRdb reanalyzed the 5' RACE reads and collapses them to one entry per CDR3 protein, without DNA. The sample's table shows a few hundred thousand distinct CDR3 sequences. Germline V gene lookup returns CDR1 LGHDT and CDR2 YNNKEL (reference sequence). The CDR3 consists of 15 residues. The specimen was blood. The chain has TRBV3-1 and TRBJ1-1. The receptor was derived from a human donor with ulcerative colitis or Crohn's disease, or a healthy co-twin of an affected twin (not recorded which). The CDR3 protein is CASSQDFVVGTEAFF.